Following are 21 T cell receptor beta chains from one sample sequenced in a study of long-term antiretroviral therapy in people with HIV. Assay version v3.0 of immunoSEQ was used, and it was run at survey level. The data were produced by immunoSEQ multiplex PCR, yet TCRdb's version contains in-frame clones alone and is incomplete. This table holds tens of thousands of clones, 70% to 90% found once. This material consisted of unsorted PBMCs, taken 0.8 years before starting antiretroviral therapy. These receptors were collected from a man aged 18 to 35 with HIV.

The chain employs TRBV4-3 and TRBJ1-2; D is unresolved. V was pared by 1 base and J by 2 bases, with 11 bases between. Germline CDR1 is LGHNA and CDR2 is YSLEER. The length of the CDR3 is 15 residues. In nucleotides, the CDR3 is TGCGCCAGCAGCCAAGGGCCCCAAGGGAACTATGGCTACACCTTC. It translates to CASSQGPQGNYGYTF.

A note on this clone: A read error may account for a junction end that differs from germline. The J gene is TRBJ2-3, the V gene TRBV5-5; D not certain. This CDR3 comprises 13 residues. Germline V lookup: CDR1 SGHKS, CDR2 YYEKEE (reference sequence). This CDR3 is CASATAPGFRMDF. CDR3 in DNA: TGTGCCAGCGCCACCGCTCCGGGTTTCAGGATGGATTTT. Using reference TRBV5-5 and TRBJ2-3 for the parts outside the CDR3, the full variable domain is DAGVTQSPTHLIKTRGQQVTLRCSPISGHKSVSWYQQVLGQGPQFIFQYYEKEERGRGNFPDRFSARQFPNYSSELNVNALLLGDSALYLCASATAPGFRMDFGPGTRLTVL.

The chain combines TRBV4-3 with TRBJ2-3; weak D call: TRBD2 (6 bases). This CDR3 comprises 15 residues. V lost 3 bases and J lost 4, with 14 bases in between. Germline V lookup: CDR1 LGHNA, CDR2 YSLEER. The CDR3 region is CASSHGGSVADTQYF. The CDR3 DNA is TGCGCCAGCAGCCATGGGGGGAGTGTTGCAGATACGCAGTATTTT.

CDR3 loop: CASSLAGGYEQYF. The CDR3 region has the DNA TGTGCCAGCAGTTTAGCGGGGGGCTACGAGCAGTACTTC. The V call is TRBV28, the J call TRBJ2-7, with TRBD2 identical over 8 bases. Germline lookup yields CDR1 MDHEN and CDR2 SYDVKM. CDR3 size: 13 residues. With V trimmed by 2 bases and J by 3 bases, 0 bases remained unmatched.

The chain carries TRBV5-4 and TRBJ2-7; D is ambiguous. Germline lookup yields CDR1 SGHNT and CDR2 YYREEE (reference sequence). The CDR3 totals 16 residues. V dropped 0 bases and J dropped 0 bases, with 13 bases sitting between them. This chain's CDR3 is CASSLGTPGSSYEQYF. The CDR3 region has the DNA TGTGCCAGCAGCTTGGGAACCCCCGGAAGCTCCTACGAGCAGTACTTC. The full variable domain, its missing parts supplied by reference TRBV5-4 and TRBJ2-7, is ETGVTQSPTHLIKTRGQQVTLRCSSQSGHNTVSWYQQALGQGPQFIFQYYREEENGRGNFPPRFSGLQFPNYSSELNVNALELDDSALYLCASSLGTPGSSYEQYFGPGTRLTVT.

The V gene is TRBV7-2, the J gene TRBJ1-1, with TRBD1 matching 8 bases. Germline CDR1 is SGHTA and CDR2 is FQGNSA. V trimming: 6 bases; J trimming: 5 bases; junction bases outside the gene matches: 5. The CDR3 sequence is 13 residues long. CDR3 DNA sequence: TGTGCCAGCAGTTACCACAGGGGGACTGAAGCTTTCTTT. It specifies CASSYHRGTEAFF.

V gene TRBV10-3 combines with J gene TRBJ2-1; 8 positions match TRBD1. There are 14 residues in the CDR3. Germline V gives CDR1 ENHRY, CDR2 SYGVKD. Germline trimming cut 4 bases from V and 2 bases from J; bases unmatched to any gene: 1. CDR3 protein: CAISADRAYNEQFF. CDR3 nucleotides: TGTGCCATCAGTGCGGACAGGGCCTACAATGAGCAGTTCTTC.

CDR3 protein: CASNSLSRIAEQFF. CDR3 nucleotide sequence: TGTGCCAGTAATTCACTTAGCCGGATTGCTGAGCAGTTCTTC. The rearrangement joins TRBV19 to TRBJ2-1; no clear D gene. Germline V lookup: CDR1 LNHDA, CDR2 SQIVND (reference sequence). Trimming pared 7 bases from V and 9 bases from J, leaving 19 bases between. CDR3 length: 14 residues.

This clone was counted only a few times. Different DNA sequences within this sample yield the same CDR3. The chain joins TRBV19 to TRBJ1-5; D remains unclear. V was clipped by 3 bases and J by 5 bases, with 8 bases between them. Germline CDR1 LNHDA, CDR2 SQIVND (reference sequence). The CDR3 totals 13 residues. CDR3 DNA: TGTGCCAGTAGTATTAGTCCCTATCAGCCCCAGCATTTT. Residues: CASSISPYQPQHF.

This CDR3 is CASSEVGTGELFF. CDR3 nucleotide sequence: TGTGCCAGCAGTGAAGTCGGGACCGGGGAGCTGTTTTTT. The chain links TRBV2 to TRBJ2-2; D gene unclear. The length of the CDR3 is 13 residues. The V and J ends lost 1 base and 5 bases respectively, with 5 bases between them. Germline V CDR1 and CDR2: SNHLY, FYNNEI.

This clone has only a few counts. The chain uses TRBV7-9 and TRBJ2-3; TRBD1 matches 7 bases. The CDR3 sequence is 16 residues long. Trimming cost V 5 bases and J 4 bases; bases outside gene matches: 12. Germline CDR1 reads SEHNR; CDR2 reads FQNEAQ (reference sequence). CDR3 in amino acids: CASSPRTGEGPDTQYF. The DNA for the CDR3 is TGTGCCAGCAGCCCTAGAACAGGGGAAGGACCAGATACGCAGTATTTT. Full variable domain (rest looked up from reference TRBV7-9 and TRBJ2-3): DTGVSQNPRHKITKRGQNVTFRCDPISEHNRLYWYRQTLGQGPEFLTYFQNEAQLEKSRLLSDRFSAERPKGSFSTLEIQRTEQGDSAMYLCASSPRTGEGPDTQYFGPGTRLTVL.

The chain recombines TRBV7-8 with TRBJ2-3; D might be TRBD2 (6 bases). The ends were cut back, 1 base at V and 7 bases at J, with 15 bases in the middle. In germline, CDR1 is SGHVS, CDR2 FQNEAQ. The CDR3 has 15 residues. In DNA, the CDR3 is TGTGCCAGCAGCTTAGGAGTCTCGGGAGAGCATACGCAGTATTTT. This sequence encodes CASSLGVSGEHTQYF.

The V gene is TRBV7-6, the J gene TRBJ1-1; the D is unclear. V lost 5 bases to trimming and J lost 3 bases, with 28 bases between them. This CDR3 is 19 amino acids long. The germline V gene has CDR1 SGHVS and CDR2 FNYEAQ. The DNA of the CDR3 is TGTGCCAGCAGCCTACAAGGGTCGGGGTCACGGGGTAGGCACACTGAAGCTTTCTTT. Its translation is CASSLQGSGSRGRHTEAFF.

This clone was seen only once. V gene TRBV9 combines with J gene TRBJ2-2; D unclear. CDR1 is SGDLS and CDR2 is YYNGEE in the germline V gene. Trimming removed 0 bases from V and 5 bases from J, with 8 bases in between. This CDR3 has 14 amino acids. The CDR3 DNA reads as TGTGCCAGCAGCGTAGGAGTGGGGACCGGGGAGCTGTTTTTT. It is translated as CASSVGVGTGELFF.

V and J are TRBV27 and TRBJ1-1; no reliable D call. Germline V gives CDR1 MNHEY, CDR2 SMNVEV (reference sequence). The V gene lost 6 bases and the J gene lost 1 base, with 9 bases spanning the gap. The CDR3 runs to 13 residues. CDR3 DNA sequence: TGTGCCAGCAGGAGTAACCCGAACACTGAAGCTTTCTTT. Translation: CASRSNPNTEAFF.

The chain employs TRBV11-2 and TRBJ2-2; TRBD1 or TRBD2 may be the D gene (5 bases each). The CDR3 contains 14 residues. V gave up 6 bases and J gave up 6 bases, with 14 bases separating them. Germline V gene sequence: CDR1 SGHAT, CDR2 FQNNGV. The CDR3 here is CASSVGRGPGELFF. In nucleotides, the CDR3 is TGTGCCAGCAGTGTAGGTCGGGGACCCGGGGAGCTGTTTTTT.

This clone was detected only a few times. The chain carries TRBV7-6 and TRBJ1-2; no clear D gene. V shed 4 bases and J shed 7 bases, with 10 bases lying between them. CDR1 is SGHVS, CDR2 FNYEAQ, per germline. This CDR3 has 12 residues. The CDR3 reads CASSWAGGGYTF. CDR3 bases: TGTGCCAGCAGCTGGGCGGGTGGTGGCTACACCTTC.

This chain links TRBV21-1 with TRBJ2-7; TRBD2, the table's D call, lacks a check against the DNA. TRBV21-1 is a recognized pseudogene. The CDR3 is 14 amino acids. The CDR3 nucleotides are TGTGCCCGCTTGAAGGACTCAGTACCCTACGAGCAGTACTTC. Residues: CARLKDSVPYEQYF.

J is TRBJ2-7 and V is TRBV10-3, with 12 bases fitting TRBD2. J lost 5 bases, V lost 8 bases, and 10 bases had no gene match. This CDR3 comprises 15 residues. Germline V CDR1 and CDR2: ENHRY, SYGVKD. CDR3 DNA sequence: TGTGCCATCGGCCGACTAGCGGGAGTTTCCAACGAGCAGTACTTC. The encoded protein is CAIGRLAGVSNEQYF.

The chain recombines TRBV5-8 with TRBJ2-7; D possibly uses TRBD1 or TRBD2 (5 bases each). Germline-derived CDR1 and CDR2 are SGHTS and YDEGEE. This CDR3 spans 15 amino acids. Trimming took 0 bases from V and 3 from J, leaving 13 bases between them. The CDR3 coding sequence is TGTGCCAGCAGCTTGGACCTTGGGGGTAGCTACGAGCAGTACTTC. Translating gives CASSLDLGGSYEQYF.

The chain employs TRBV5-1 and TRBJ1-1, with D maybe TRBD1 (5 bases). The germline V and J ends were trimmed by 0 bases and 5 bases, with 14 bases remaining between them. The germline V gene has CDR1 SGHRS and CDR2 YFSETQ. This CDR3 contains 15 residues. CDR3 protein: CASSLVERGWTEAFF. CDR3 in DNA: TGCGCCAGCAGCTTGGTGGAGAGGGGCTGGACTGAAGCTTTCTTT. Complete variable domain (other parts from reference TRBV5-1 and TRBJ1-1): KAGVTQTPRYLIKTRGQQVTLSCSPISGHRSVSWYQQTPGQGLQFLFEYFSETQRNKGNFPGRFSGRQFSNSRSEMNVSTLELGDSALYLCASSLVERGWTEAFFGQGTRLTVV.